This T cell receptor beta chain comes out of a study of blood T cell repertoires in COVID-19. Whole-study context: Spain, Italy and the United States supplied samples that represented acute and convalescent COVID-19. The cDNA or gDNA used as material had been derived from T cells, B-cell-depleted T cells, or PBMCs.

Per the authors' pipeline: Amplification of reference gene primers was used by the study to estimate nucleated cell counts. The method was immunoSEQ multiplex PCR; TCRdb's version includes in-frame clones alone and lacks a portion of them. The DNA gave D and trimming, while V, J and clone size come from that table. The sample has around 62,000 clones, approximately 85% seen once. Germline CDR1 reads KGHSH; CDR2 reads LQKENI. Trimming removed 3 bases from V and 0 bases from J, with 11 bases in between. The length of the CDR3 is 16 residues. Material: peripheral blood. This TCR derives from a man aged 45-60 years with acute or convalescent COVID-19. The J gene is TRBJ2-2, the V gene TRBV18, with TRBD1 as a possible D gene (6 bases). CDR3: CASSPTGHANTGELFF. The CDR3 nucleotides are TGTGCCAGCTCACCGACGGGACACGCGAACACCGGGGAGCTGTTTTTT. The entire variable domain, with the rest obtained from reference TRBV18 and TRBJ2-2, is as follows: NAGVMQNPRHLVRRRGQEARLRCSPMKGHSHVYWYRQLPEEGLKFMVYLQKENIIDESGMPKERFSAEFPKEGPSILRIQQVVRGDSAAYFCASSPTGHANTGELFFGEGSRLTVL.